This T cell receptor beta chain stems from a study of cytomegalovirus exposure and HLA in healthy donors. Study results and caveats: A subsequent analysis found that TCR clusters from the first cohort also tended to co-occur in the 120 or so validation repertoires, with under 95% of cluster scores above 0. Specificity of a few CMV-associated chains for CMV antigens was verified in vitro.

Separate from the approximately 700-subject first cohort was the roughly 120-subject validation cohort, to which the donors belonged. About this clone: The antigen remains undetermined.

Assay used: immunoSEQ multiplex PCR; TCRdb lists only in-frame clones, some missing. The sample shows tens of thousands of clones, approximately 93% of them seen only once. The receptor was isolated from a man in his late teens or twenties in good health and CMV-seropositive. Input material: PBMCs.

CDR3 sequence reads: CASSRTGGSNQPQHF. The DNA for the CDR3 is TGTGCCAGCAGTCGGACAGGGGGTAGCAATCAGCCCCAGCATTTT. The V gene is TRBV28, the J gene TRBJ1-5, with 10 positions matching TRBD1. This CDR3 is 15 amino acids long. Per germline, CDR1 MDHEN and CDR2 SYDVKM. V was pared by 5 bases and J by 0 bases, with 1 base of the junction left unmatched.